The rows below give T cell receptor beta chains drawn from one sample of a study of T-cell reconstitution after alpha-beta-depleted transplantation in children. TCRdb fed the PCR reads into MiXCR, producing one record per CDR3 protein. The data contain a few hundred thousand distinct CDR3 sequences, approximately 16% of them seen just once; the ten biggest clones take up approximately 3%. The input for sequencing was PBMCs from the stem cell graft donor, taken from the stem cell graft. These receptors came from a human donor who donated a stem cell graft to a child with acute lymphoblastic leukemia. The CDR3 runs from the conserved cysteine through the conserved F or W. A D gene is named only where the DNA matches it firmly. Clone size is stated in some rows and not others, as once, few, many or a class when expanded.

d_call: .
j_call: TRBJ2-5
v_call: TRBV5-1
clone_size: .
cdr3_aa: CASSLEPPQETQYF
cdr3_nt: TGCGCCAGCAGCTTGGAGCCGCCCCAAGAGACCCAGTACTTC

d_call: TRBD1
j_call: TRBJ2-7
v_call: TRBV5-1
clone_size: .
cdr3_aa: CASSRGTGDGSYEQYF
cdr3_nt: TGCGCCAGCAGCCGGGGAACAGGGGACGGCTCCTACGAGCAGTACTTC

d_call: .
j_call: TRBJ1-2
v_call: TRBV21-1
clone_size: .
cdr3_aa: CASTAKGQTACYGYTF
cdr3_nt: TGTGCCAGCACAGCAAAGGGGCAGACTGCTTGCTATGGCTACACCTTC

d_call: TRBD2
j_call: TRBJ2-7
v_call: TRBV7-6
clone_size: few
cdr3_aa: CASSSRGSAYEQYF
cdr3_nt: TGTGCCAGCAGCTCACGCGGGAGTGCCTACGAGCAGTACTTC

d_call: TRBD2
j_call: TRBJ2-7
v_call: TRBV4-1
clone_size: .
cdr3_aa: CASSQEWLAGGIQTYEQYF
cdr3_nt: TGCGCCAGCAGCCAAGAGTGGCTAGCGGGAGGGATTCAGACCTACGAGCAGTACTTC

d_call: TRBD2
j_call: TRBJ2-7
v_call: TRBV5-5
clone_size: few
cdr3_aa: CASSRGSAGGHYEQYF
cdr3_nt: TGTGCCAGCAGCCGGGGCTCTGCGGGAGGCCACTACGAGCAGTACTTC

d_call: .
j_call: TRBJ2-7
v_call: TRBV25-1
clone_size: .
cdr3_aa: CASSETVGSRSYEQYF
cdr3_nt: TGTGCCAGCAGTGAGACAGTAGGGTCACGAAGCTACGAGCAGTACTTC

d_call: TRBD2
j_call: TRBJ2-1
v_call: TRBV29-1
clone_size: .
cdr3_aa: CSGRTSGMFNEQFF
cdr3_nt: TGCAGCGGGCGGACTAGCGGGATGTTCAATGAGCAGTTCTTC

d_call: .
j_call: TRBJ2-1
v_call: TRBV12-3/TRBV12-4
clone_size: many
cdr3_aa: CASRVRGENEQFF
cdr3_nt: TGTGCCAGCAGAGTCAGGGGGGAGAATGAGCAGTTCTTC

d_call: .
j_call: TRBJ1-1
v_call: TRBV20-1
clone_size: .
cdr3_aa: CSARGGRGRNTEAFF
cdr3_nt: TGCAGTGCTAGAGGGGGTCGGGGGCGGAACACTGAAGCTTTCTTT

d_call: .
j_call: TRBJ2-7
v_call: TRBV12-3/TRBV12-4
clone_size: .
cdr3_aa: CASSFVRTGPTSEQYF
cdr3_nt: TGTGCCAGCAGTTTTGTGAGGACGGGCCCCACTAGCGAGCAGTACTTC

d_call: .
j_call: TRBJ2-7
v_call: TRBV12-3/TRBV12-4
clone_size: few
cdr3_aa: CASSPWASNGEQYF
cdr3_nt: TGTGCCAGCAGCCCTTGGGCTAGCAACGGCGAGCAGTACTTC

d_call: TRBD1
j_call: TRBJ1-5
v_call: TRBV6-6
clone_size: few
cdr3_aa: CASSSTGTQPQHF
cdr3_nt: TGTGCCAGCAGTTCGACAGGGACTCAGCCCCAGCATTTT

d_call: TRBD2
j_call: TRBJ2-7
v_call: TRBV5-4
clone_size: .
cdr3_aa: CASGLLAGGVYEQYF
cdr3_nt: TGTGCCAGCGGACTACTAGCGGGAGGAGTCTACGAGCAGTACTTC

d_call: TRBD2
j_call: TRBJ2-4
v_call: TRBV12-3/TRBV12-4
clone_size: few
cdr3_aa: CASSLRGRVFGNIQYF
cdr3_nt: TGTGCCAGCAGTTTACGGGGGAGGGTCTTTGGGAACATTCAGTACTTC

d_call: .
j_call: TRBJ2-7
v_call: TRBV7-9
clone_size: .
cdr3_aa: CASSLALEGANPYEQYF
cdr3_nt: TGTGCCAGCAGCTTAGCGCTGGAGGGGGCGAATCCCTACGAGCAGTACTTC

d_call: TRBD1
j_call: TRBJ1-5
v_call: TRBV7-9
clone_size: .
cdr3_aa: CASSSTTGGVGNQPQHF
cdr3_nt: TGTGCCAGCAGCTCTACCACAGGGGGCGTTGGCAATCAGCCCCAGCATTTT

d_call: TRBD2
j_call: TRBJ2-1
v_call: TRBV20-1
clone_size: few
cdr3_aa: CSAPPAGGPYEQFF
cdr3_nt: TGCAGTGCTCCCCCTGCGGGAGGGCCCTATGAGCAGTTCTTC

d_call: .
j_call: TRBJ1-5
v_call: TRBV12-3/TRBV12-4
clone_size: few
cdr3_aa: CASIQGGNQPQHF
cdr3_nt: TGTGCCAGCATCCAGGGCGGCAATCAGCCCCAGCATTTT

d_call: .
j_call: TRBJ1-4
v_call: TRBV5-1
clone_size: few
cdr3_aa: CASSLGRFNEKLFF
cdr3_nt: TGCGCCAGCAGCTTGGGGCGGTTTAATGAAAAACTGTTTTTT

d_call: TRBD2
j_call: TRBJ2-1
v_call: TRBV7-6
clone_size: .
cdr3_aa: CASSRTASGIYNEQFF
cdr3_nt: TGTGCCAGCAGCCGAACAGCTAGCGGCATATACAATGAGCAGTTCTTC

d_call: .
j_call: TRBJ1-2
v_call: TRBV7-2
clone_size: .
cdr3_aa: CASSLARVGDGYTF
cdr3_nt: TGTGCCAGCAGCTTAGCGCGAGTAGGGGACGGCTACACCTTC

d_call: .
j_call: TRBJ1-1
v_call: TRBV2
clone_size: few
cdr3_aa: CASSAGMNTEAFF
cdr3_nt: TGTGCCAGCAGTGCGGGGATGAACACTGAAGCTTTCTTT

d_call: .
j_call: TRBJ1-5
v_call: TRBV20-1
clone_size: few
cdr3_aa: CSARGGGRDSSNQPQHF
cdr3_nt: TGCAGTGCTAGAGGGGGGGGCAGGGACTCCAGCAATCAGCCCCAGCATTTT

d_call: .
j_call: TRBJ1-2
v_call: TRBV4-2
clone_size: .
cdr3_aa: CASKGVGYGYTF
cdr3_nt: TGTGCCAGCAAGGGGGTGGGCTATGGCTACACCTTC

d_call: .
j_call: TRBJ2-5
v_call: TRBV7-6
clone_size: .
cdr3_aa: CASSLYPGETQYF
cdr3_nt: TGTGCCAGCAGCTTGTATCCTGGGGAGACCCAGTACTTC

d_call: TRBD1
j_call: TRBJ2-5
v_call: TRBV11-3
clone_size: .
cdr3_aa: CASSPDRGYQETQYF
cdr3_nt: TGTGCCAGCAGCCCGGACAGGGGCTACCAAGAGACCCAGTACTTC